Listed below are T cell receptor beta chains from one sample, sequenced in a study of regulatory T cells in long-lasting Graves disease. Each CDR3 protein is one row after TCRdb ran MiXCR on the multiplex PCR reads. The sample has 500,000 to 700,000 distinct CDR3 sequences, approximately 15% seen once; the top ten hold 15% to 20%. These data are also associated with another study on T cells in Graves' hyperthyroidism and ophthalmopathy.

The sequencing here drew on peripheral blood mononuclear cells (PBMCs), taken at new diagnosis, from a patient treated with antithyroid drugs. Every receptor here comes from a woman aged 25-40 years with Graves disease. Both conserved end residues are part of each CDR3. D genes are given only for firm matches. The size entry is marked missing in some rows and otherwise reads once, few, many or a size class.

TRBV7-2	few	NA	TRBJ1-2	CASSLGRGAGYGYTF	TGTGCCAGCAGCTTAGGACGGGGCGCGGGCTATGGCTACACCTTC
TRBV4-1	NA	NA	TRBJ1-1	CASSSPGTSVTEAFF	TGCGCCAGCAGCTCCCCCGGGACTTCGGTCACTGAAGCTTTCTTT
TRBV2	many	NA	TRBJ2-7	CASSVEGTSYEQYF	TGTGCCAGCAGTGTAGAGGGGACCTCCTACGAGCAGTACTTC
TRBV6-1	NA	NA	TRBJ1-3	CASDRSWISSGNTIYF	TGTGCCAGCGATCGGAGTTGGATTAGCTCTGGAAACACCATATATTTT
TRBV6-2/TRBV6-3	many	TRBD1	TRBJ1-6	CASSSLGQGNQHSPLHF	TGTGCCAGCAGTTCCCTCGGACAGGGAAATCAGCATTCACCCCTCCACTTT
TRBV6-1	many	NA	TRBJ1-1	CASNKGGAEAFF	TGTGCCAGCAACAAGGGGGGGGCTGAAGCTTTCTTT
TRBV28	many	NA	TRBJ1-5	CASRSPITELHQPQHF	TGTGCCAGCAGGTCCCCAATAACAGAGCTACATCAGCCCCAGCATTTT
TRBV7-2	few	NA	TRBJ1-4	CASSLVSSRDEKLFF	TGTGCCAGCAGCTTAGTTTCGAGTCGCGATGAAAAACTGTTTTTT
TRBV10-3	NA	NA	TRBJ2-5	CAISGNSKGQETQYF	TGTGCCATCAGTGGGAACTCTAAGGGACAAGAGACCCAGTACTTC
TRBV27	many	TRBD1	TRBJ2-7	CASRSRTGASYEQYF	TGTGCCAGCAGGAGCAGGACAGGGGCCTCCTACGAGCAGTACTTC
TRBV18	NA	NA	TRBJ2-3	CASSPRGEDTQYF	TGTGCCAGCTCACCTAGGGGGGAAGATACGCAGTATTTT
TRBV9	few	TRBD2	TRBJ2-1	CASSVPEGLAGGYNEQFF	TGTGCCAGCAGTGTACCAGAAGGACTAGCGGGAGGGTACAATGAGCAGTTCTTC
TRBV10-2	many	NA	TRBJ2-1	CASSGDHTYSYNEQFF	TGCGCCAGCAGTGGGGACCACACATACTCCTACAATGAGCAGTTCTTC
TRBV19	NA	NA	TRBJ2-1	CASSSQGTGTRNEQFF	TGTGCCAGTAGTTCCCAGGGGACGGGAACTCGGAATGAGCAGTTCTTC
TRBV28	NA	NA	TRBJ1-4	CASSLPRGTSTNEKLFF	TGTGCCAGCAGTTTACCCCGGGGCACTTCAACTAATGAAAAACTGTTTTTT
TRBV6-2/TRBV6-3	NA	TRBD1	TRBJ2-2	CASWGQGIGTGELFF	TGTGCCAGCTGGGGACAGGGGATCGGGACCGGGGAGCTGTTTTTT
TRBV28	NA	NA	TRBJ1-2	CASSLSIVGYTF	TGTGCCAGCAGTTTATCCATAGTCGGCTACACCTTC
TRBV27	few	NA	TRBJ1-5	CASWTGNQPQHF	TGTGCCAGTTGGACGGGCAATCAGCCCCAGCATTTT
TRBV2	many	NA	TRBJ1-1	CASSERRGNTEAFF	TGTGCCAGCAGTGAACGCAGGGGGAACACTGAAGCTTTCTTT
TRBV3-1	NA	TRBD1	TRBJ1-1	CASSIRQGGNTEAFF	TGTGCCAGCAGCATCCGACAGGGAGGGAACACTGAAGCTTTCTTT
TRBV5-6	few	NA	TRBJ1-2	CASSFYWTYGYTF	TGTGCCAGCAGCTTTTACTGGACCTATGGCTACACCTTC
TRBV2	many	TRBD2	TRBJ2-1	CASSTGTSGSYNEQFF	TGTGCCAGCAGTACCGGGACTAGCGGTAGCTACAATGAGCAGTTCTTC
TRBV12-3/TRBV12-4	many	TRBD2	TRBJ2-1	CASSLDSLLAGVEQFF	TGTGCCAGCAGTTTAGATTCTTTGCTAGCGGGAGTAGAGCAGTTCTTC
TRBV19	NA	NA	TRBJ1-1	CASSIGWGTMNTEAFF	TGTGCCAGTAGTATAGGTTGGGGAACGATGAACACTGAAGCTTTCTTT
TRBV29-1	NA	NA	TRBJ2-1	CSTARGRANEQFF	TGCAGCACCGCCAGGGGGAGGGCAAATGAGCAGTTCTTC
TRBV5-6	many	TRBD1	TRBJ1-4	CASSPTGQINEKLFF	TGTGCCAGCAGCCCTACGGGACAGATTAATGAAAAACTGTTTTTT
TRBV20-1	NA	NA	TRBJ2-1	CSVAGGSGVQSEQFF	TGCAGTGTCGCAGGAGGTTCGGGAGTTCAGTCTGAGCAGTTCTTC
TRBV2	many	TRBD2	TRBJ2-7	CASSEVPGGLEFREQYF	TGTGCCAGCAGTGAAGTCCCTGGGGGACTAGAGTTTCGCGAGCAGTACTTC
TRBV7-2	many	NA	TRBJ1-1	CASSLGRTTEAFF	TGTGCCAGCAGCCTCGGACGGACAACTGAAGCTTTCTTT
TRBV18	few	NA	TRBJ2-7	CASSPTTSEQYF	TGTGCCAGCTCACCTACGACTTCCGAGCAGTACTTC
TRBV2	many	NA	TRBJ1-2	CASSGYINYGYTF	TGTGCCAGCAGTGGTTATATAAACTATGGCTACACCTTC
TRBV30	few	NA	TRBJ1-1	CAWSGGDSALNTEAFF	TGTGCCTGGAGTGGGGGGGATTCCGCCTTGAACACTGAAGCTTTCTTT
TRBV3-1	NA	TRBD1	TRBJ1-1	CASSQSDRGRTEAFF	TGTGCCAGCAGCCAATCGGACAGGGGGAGGACTGAAGCTTTCTTT
TRBV30	many	NA	TRBJ1-5	CAWAQGSNQPQHF	TGTGCCTGGGCTCAGGGTAGCAATCAGCCCCAGCATTTT
TRBV2	NA	NA	TRBJ2-1	CASRDFLQFF	TGTGCCAGCAGGGACTTTCTTCAGTTCTTC
TRBV20-1	many	TRBD1	TRBJ1-6	CSARDRGEVAPLHF	TGCAGTGCTAGGGACAGGGGCGAAGTGGCACCCCTCCACTTT
TRBV7-2	many	TRBD2	TRBJ2-1	CASSDSGSYEQFF	TGTGCCAGCAGCGATAGCGGGAGCTATGAGCAGTTCTTC
TRBV11-1	NA	NA	TRBJ1-1	CASSLASGQGLILNTEAFF	TGTGCCAGCAGCTTAGCGAGCGGCCAGGGGCTTATTCTGAACACTGAAGCTTTCTTT
TRBV6-1	few	TRBD2	TRBJ2-1	CASSSPKVAGGYNEQFF	TGTGCCAGCAGCTCACCAAAGGTAGCGGGAGGGTACAATGAGCAGTTCTTC
TRBV7-9	NA	NA	TRBJ2-1	CASSPSASYNEQFF	TGTGCCAGCAGCCCCAGCGCCTCCTACAATGAGCAGTTCTTC
TRBV19	few	NA	TRBJ1-1	CASSMVVQYEAFF	TGTGCCAGTAGTATGGTCGTCCAGTATGAAGCTTTCTTT
TRBV11-2	many	TRBD2	TRBJ2-3	CASRSGGGVGDTQYF	TGTGCCAGCAGATCCGGCGGGGGAGTGGGGGATACGCAGTATTTT
TRBV7-6	many	NA	TRBJ2-1	CASSYLGASSYNEQFF	TGTGCCAGCAGCTACCTTGGGGCTAGCTCCTACAATGAGCAGTTCTTC
TRBV28	many	NA	TRBJ2-3	CASRLGSTDTQYF	TGTGCCAGCAGACTAGGAAGCACAGATACGCAGTATTTT
TRBV11-1	few	TRBD2	TRBJ2-7	CASSIAGGRREQYF	TGTGCCAGCAGTATAGCGGGAGGGCGTCGGGAGCAGTACTTC
TRBV18	NA	NA	TRBJ2-1	CASSPPAGQGPFNEQFF	TGTGCCAGCTCACCACCGGCGGGGCAGGGTCCCTTCAATGAGCAGTTCTTC
TRBV30	many	TRBD1	TRBJ2-5	CAWSQDRGIQETQYF	TGTGCCTGGAGTCAGGACAGGGGGATCCAAGAGACCCAGTACTTC
TRBV20-1	NA	NA	TRBJ1-4	CSARGNVDSEKLFF	TGCAGTGCTAGAGGAAATGTAGATAGTGAAAAACTGTTTTTT
TRBV28	NA	NA	TRBJ2-1	CASRQGVTEQFF	TGTGCCAGCAGACAAGGTGTTACTGAGCAGTTCTTC
TRBV29-1	NA	NA	TRBJ1-1	CSVVGHQGGTEAFF	TGCAGCGTTGTGGGACACCAAGGTGGCACTGAAGCTTTCTTT
TRBV2	many	TRBD2	TRBJ2-1	CASSELAGLMNNEQFF	TGTGCCAGCAGTGAACTTGCGGGACTAATGAACAATGAGCAGTTCTTC
TRBV30	few	NA	TRBJ1-1	CAWSRSDRAFF	TGTGCCTGGAGTCGTTCCGACAGGGCTTTCTTT
TRBV6-2/TRBV6-3	once	NA	TRBJ1-1	CASSYSMAGLLEAFF	TGTGCCAGCAGTTACTCGATGGCGGGTCTCCTGGAAGCTTTCTTT
TRBV6-2/TRBV6-3	many	TRBD2	TRBJ2-7	CASNKREGRNEQYF	TGTGCCAGCAACAAAAGGGAGGGCCGTAACGAGCAGTACTTC
TRBV2	many	NA	TRBJ1-2	CAIRTVAYGYTF	TGTGCCATCCGGACAGTAGCCTATGGCTACACCTTC